This T cell receptor beta chain was profiled in a study of cytomegalovirus exposure and HLA in healthy donors. Study information: The study's early data release held tens of millions of unique TCRs from HLA-typed donors.

Study-wide points: HLA allele associations emerged for fewer than 20,000 TCR beta sequences in a later analysis, at 0.05 false discovery rate.

Use of 60 Vbeta and 13 Jbeta primers characterized the PCR. Sequencing used immunoSEQ multiplex PCR; TCRdb keeps in-frame clones, though not all of them. Of about 130,000 clones in the sample, roughly 75% were seen once. Looked up from germline, CDR1 is MRHNA and CDR2 is SNTAGT. This CDR3 is 14 amino acids long. V lost 4 bases, J lost 3 bases, and 11 bases lay in between. Notes on this clone: Its cognate antigen is unknown.

This sequence originates from a man between 25 and 39 years old in good health. Sequenced: PBMCs. This sequence joins TRBV6-4 and TRBJ2-3, with TRBD2 as a possible D gene (6 bases). The CDR3, as DNA: TGTGCCAGCAGTGCCCGCGGGGAGACAGATACGCAGTATTTT. The encoded protein is CASSARGETDTQYF.